The rows below give T cell receptor beta chains drawn from one sample of a study of T-cell reconstitution after alpha-beta-depleted transplantation in children. Each CDR3 protein gets one entry after TCRdb re-called the PCR reads with MiXCR. The sample lists 350,000 to 500,000 distinct CDR3 sequences, over 40% seen once, with 27% in the top ten. This material consisted of PBMCs, taken before TCRalphabeta/CD19-depleted stem cell transplant. These receptors all stem from a girl aged 2-10 years with aplastic anemia, due to receive a stem cell transplant. Each CDR3 is given with its conserved first and last residue.

cdr3_length | j_call | v_call | cdr3_aa
14 | TRBJ2-3 | TRBV20-1 | CSAREGWRTDTQYF
16 | TRBJ2-6 | TRBV20-1 | CSARAGRTSGANVLTF
13 | TRBJ1-2 | TRBV12-3/TRBV12-4 | CASSGTGNYGYTF
18 | TRBJ2-2 | TRBV11-2 | CASSLFLAGTPGGGELFF
12 | TRBJ2-2 | TRBV10-3 | CAISQKSGELFF
15 | TRBJ1-5 | TRBV20-1 | CSARLVLQRNQPQHF
13 | TRBJ2-7 | TRBV25-1 | CASSVPGSREQYF
14 | TRBJ2-3 | TRBV27 | CASSPLTENNEQFF
15 | TRBJ2-1 | TRBV3-1 | CASSRRLAGANEQFF
14 | TRBJ2-5 | TRBV15 | CATSRVASGETQYF
15 | TRBJ2-5 | TRBV4-1 | CASSQGAGAQETQYF
16 | TRBJ2-5 | TRBV5-1 | CASSLPGLAGKETQYF
15 | TRBJ2-2 | TRBV5-1 | CASSLPQGGTGELFF
13 | TRBJ2-3 | TRBV15 | CATSRASTDTQYF
14 | TRBJ2-5 | TRBV11-2 | CASSLDLGGETQYF
15 | TRBJ2-1 | TRBV12-3/TRBV12-4 | CASSLKRGGLNEQFF
12 | TRBJ2-1 | TRBV30 | CAWSVGASEQFF
14 | TRBJ2-2 | TRBV28 | CASSPTPLGRELFF